This T cell receptor beta chain comes out of a study of cytomegalovirus exposure and HLA in healthy donors. Overall study: One earlier analysis, a look at roughly 170 million T cells, found fewer than 140 million unique TCR beta sequences. Regarding the study as a whole: Another analysis was done later, and it associated approximately 18,000 TCR beta sequences with HLA alleles at 0.05 false discovery rate. According to a later analysis, most TCR beta chains associated with CMV appeared HLA-restricted. Earlier analysis found most TCR beta V segments productive about 90% or about 30% of the time.

In the case of this clone: No antigen is known for it. The junction differs from germline at one of its ends, possibly a read error.

The CDR3 consists of 13 residues. CDR1 is SGHDN, CDR2 FVKESK, per germline. Vbeta (60) and Jbeta (13) primers were used in the PCR. The data were produced by immunoSEQ multiplex PCR, yet TCRdb's version contains in-frame clones alone and is incomplete. Found here are hundreds of thousands of clones, around 80% of them singletons; the top ten hold less than 4.5%. The sequencing input was PBMCs. The clonotype originates from a male donor in good health and CMV-seronegative. The chain joins TRBV14 to TRBJ2-6; no definite D call. CDR3 sequence: CAGSYSGANVLTF. The CDR3 DNA sequence: TGTGCCGGCAGTTACTCTGGGGCCAACGTCCTGACTTTC.